The sequence of this T cell receptor (beta chain) was determined in a study of shared clonotypes between healthy human individuals. The CDR3 is 18 residues long. V lost 7 bases to trimming and J lost 0 bases; unmatched junction nucleotides: 15. From germline, CDR1 is SEHNR and CDR2 FQNEAQ (reference sequence). TCRdb keeps only in-frame clones here, not all; method: immunoSEQ multiplex PCR. The sample shows about 2.3 million clones, 90% to 95% of them seen only once. The sample comprised naive CD4+ T cells from PBMCs. Subset meaning: CD45RA+ positively selected. This chain connects TRBV7-9 to TRBJ2-3; the match to TRBD2 covers 8 bases. The sequence was obtained from a man between 18 and 29 years old in good health. Some clones in this sample may be carry-over from other donors' samples. CDR3 amino acids: CASTQPASSGSSTDTQYF. The CDR3 DNA sequence: TGTGCCAGCACCCAACCGGCCTCTAGCGGGTCTAGCACAGATACGCAGTATTTT. Complete variable domain (other parts from reference TRBV7-9 and TRBJ2-3): DTGVSQNPRHKITKRGQNVTFRCDPISEHNRLYWYRQTLGQGPEFLTYFQNEAQLEKSRLLSDRFSAERPKGSFSTLEIQRTEQGDSAMYLCASTQPASSGSSTDTQYFGPGTRLTVL.